This T cell receptor beta chain came from a study of cytomegalovirus exposure and HLA in healthy donors. The PCR had 60 Vbeta and 13 Jbeta primers. TCRdb keeps only in-frame clones here, not all; method: immunoSEQ multiplex PCR. The table lists 160,000 or so clones, around three quarters of them singletons. The germline gives CDR1 KGHSH, CDR2 LQKENI. Trimming at V came to 8 bases and at J to 5 bases, leaving 8 bases not matched to a gene. CDR3 size: 14 residues. The TCR comes from a man in his forties in good health and CMV-seronegative. Sequences were obtained from PBMCs. The V and J genes are TRBV18 and TRBJ2-2; TRBD1 matches 7 bases. CDR3 nucleotides: TGTGCCAGCACGAACAGGGGTGTTACCGGGGAGCTGTTTTTT. It is translated as CASTNRGVTGELFF.